This T cell receptor beta chain is drawn from a study of cytomegalovirus exposure and HLA in healthy donors. The study, taken as a whole, reports: Relative to equally common others, HLA-associated TCR beta chains showed greater clonal expansion in a later analysis. A later analysis linked a missense DCLRE1C variant to TCR beta V- and J-gene trimming. Earlier analysis found most TCR beta V segments productive about 87% or about 30% of the time. In a later analysis, HLA-C alleles had the fewest associated TCRs, DRB1 alleles the most.

This clone has only one observation. What it binds is unknown. Primers: 60 Vbeta forward and 13 Jbeta reverse. Sequencing used immunoSEQ multiplex PCR; TCRdb keeps in-frame clones, though not all of them. The table records 100,000 to 150,000 clones, 74% of them present only once. V was clipped by 5 bases and J by 10 bases; unmatched bases: 12. Germline V gene sequence: CDR1 MNHEY, CDR2 SMNVEV (reference sequence). This CDR3 has 14 residues. The gene calls are TRBV27 and TRBJ1-1, with 8 bases identical to TRBD1. This receptor was identified in a middle-aged man in good health and CMV-seropositive. Sequencing was carried out using PBMCs. CDR3 sequence reads: CASSHKPGQGSAFF. CDR3 sequence (DNA): TGTGCCAGCAGTCATAAACCCGGACAGGGCTCAGCTTTCTTT.